A selection of T cell receptor beta chains follows, all from one sample in a study of T cells in Graves' hyperthyroidism and ophthalmopathy. Each CDR3 protein is one row after TCRdb ran MiXCR on the multiplex PCR reads. The sample has approximately 360,000 distinct CDR3 sequences, around a quarter seen once. The specimen sequenced was blood. The receptors were sampled from a man in his fifties with Graves' hyperthyroidism. The CDR3 runs from the conserved cysteine through the conserved F or W. The D gene is left open where the match is weak. A clone size is listed for some rows: how often the clone was seen (once, few, many), or a class if it is expanded.

TRBD2	TRBJ2-2	many	TRBV11-2	CASSLDLAGGPGELFF	TGTGCCAGCAGCTTAGATTTAGCGGGAGGGCCCGGGGAGCTGTTTTTT
-	TRBJ1-6	-	TRBV7-6	CASSLPWDVDNSPLHF	TGTGCCAGCAGCCTACCTTGGGACGTGGATAATTCACCCCTCCACTTT
TRBD1	TRBJ2-1	-	TRBV24-1	CATSDPGTANNEQFF	TGTGCCACCAGTGACCCCGGGACAGCAAACAATGAGCAGTTCTTC
-	TRBJ1-2	few	TRBV20-1	CSAPTGGGYGYTF	TGCAGTGCTCCGACCGGGGGTGGCTATGGCTACACCTTC
-	TRBJ2-7	-	TRBV4-1	CASSQEPADRYYEQYF	TGCGCCAGCAGCCAAGAACCGGCAGACCGATACTACGAGCAGTACTTC
-	TRBJ1-5	-	TRBV28	CASSLRVRGQPQHF	TGTGCCAGCAGTTTAAGGGTCCGCGGCCAGCCCCAGCATTTT
-	TRBJ2-7	many	TRBV7-8	CASSLSRLSYEQYF	TGTGCCAGCAGCTTATCACGGCTCTCCTACGAGCAGTACTTC
-	TRBJ2-5	-	TRBV6-5	CASSYGSRKYF	TGTGCCAGCAGTTACGGGTCGAGAAAATACTTC
-	TRBJ2-3	many	TRBV28	CASSFAGKITRFTDTQYF	TGTGCCAGCAGTTTCGCGGGCAAGATAACTCGGTTCACAGATACGCAGTATTTT
-	TRBJ2-2	-	TRBV19	CASSIGQGLVTGELFF	TGTGCCAGTAGTATTGGGCAGGGGCTAGTAACCGGGGAGCTGTTTTTT
-	TRBJ1-1	few	TRBV5-1	CASSAYETGSGEAFF	TGCGCCAGCAGCGCCTATGAAACAGGATCCGGTGAAGCTTTCTTT
-	TRBJ1-5	few	TRBV2	CASSESTLRGQPQHF	TGTGCCAGCAGTGAATCCACTCTCAGGGGTCAGCCCCAGCATTTT
-	TRBJ2-2	-	TRBV24-1	CATNSPNTGELFF	TGTGCCACCAACAGCCCGAACACCGGGGAGCTGTTTTTT
TRBD2	TRBJ2-1	few	TRBV18	CASSPVSGRPYNEQFF	TGTGCCAGCTCACCGGTTAGCGGGAGACCCTACAATGAGCAGTTCTTC
TRBD1	TRBJ2-3	-	TRBV18	CASSRQGESDTQYF	TGTGCCAGCTCAAGGCAGGGGGAGTCAGATACGCAGTATTTT
TRBD2	TRBJ2-1	many	TRBV6-1	CASSEARESWGGSYNEQFF	TGTGCCAGCAGTGAAGCGCGCGAGAGTTGGGGGGGTTCCTACAATGAGCAGTTCTTC
-	TRBJ1-5	-	TRBV5-6	CASSLWPSYSNQPQHF	TGTGCCAGCAGCTTGTGGCCAAGTTATAGCAATCAGCCCCAGCATTTT
-	TRBJ2-1	-	TRBV9	CASSEVRSLGQFF	TGTGCCAGCAGCGAGGTTCGATCCTTGGGGCAGTTCTTC
TRBD1	TRBJ2-1	few	TRBV7-9	CASSLADRGLNEQFF	TGTGCCAGCAGCTTAGCGGACAGGGGGCTTAATGAGCAGTTCTTC
-	TRBJ2-7	few	TRBV12-3/TRBV12-4	CASSDSLTTYEQYF	TGTGCCAGCAGTGACAGTCTAACCACCTACGAGCAGTACTTC
-	TRBJ2-7	-	TRBV6-1	CASSRLRGDEQYF	TGTGCCAGCAGTCGACTGCGAGGGGACGAGCAGTACTTC
TRBD2	TRBJ2-4	-	TRBV20-1	CSASERDGVWGKNIQYF	TGCAGTGCTAGCGAGCGGGATGGGGTCTGGGGCAAAAACATTCAGTACTTC
-	TRBJ1-1	many	TRBV5-5	CASSLTGPTEAFF	TGTGCCAGCAGCTTGACAGGGCCCACTGAAGCTTTCTTT
-	TRBJ2-3	-	TRBV20-1	CSAFGTGYSADTQYF	TGCAGTGCTTTCGGAACAGGGTATAGTGCAGATACGCAGTATTTT
TRBD1	TRBJ2-5	-	TRBV11-3	CASSLPWTGATQETQYF	TGTGCCAGCAGCTTACCGTGGACAGGGGCCACCCAAGAGACCCAGTACTTC
TRBD2	TRBJ2-3	few	TRBV20-1	CSARRASGRIAQYF	TGCAGTGCTAGACGGGCTAGCGGGAGGATAGCGCAGTATTTT
-	TRBJ2-1	many	TRBV6-6	CASSYSAGAEQFF	TGTGCCAGCAGTTACTCGGCAGGGGCTGAGCAGTTCTTC
-	TRBJ1-1	many	TRBV30	CASRPRERTEAFF	TGTGCCTCACGACCCAGGGAGCGGACTGAAGCTTTCTTT
TRBD1	TRBJ2-3	few	TRBV7-3	CASSLTGQPSTDTQYF	TGTGCCAGCAGCTTAACGGGACAGCCTAGCACAGATACGCAGTATTTT
TRBD1	TRBJ2-4	few	TRBV12-3/TRBV12-4	CASSPGQGNIQYF	TGTGCCAGCAGTCCCGGACAGGGGAACATTCAGTACTTC
TRBD1	TRBJ2-3	few	TRBV19	CASSSGTATDTQYF	TGTGCCAGTAGTTCCGGGACAGCCACAGATACGCAGTATTTT
-	TRBJ2-7	many	TRBV5-5	CASSLAMGAYEQYF	TGTGCCAGCAGCTTGGCCATGGGGGCCTACGAGCAGTACTTC
TRBD2	TRBJ2-4	-	TRBV5-4	CASSLVPGQGGPQNIQYF	TGTGCCAGCAGCTTGGTACCGGGGCAGGGAGGGCCACAGAACATTCAGTACTTC
-	TRBJ2-5	-	TRBV3-1	CASSPNLGGGETQYF	TGTGCCAGCAGCCCAAACCTCGGGGGCGGAGAGACCCAGTACTTC
-	TRBJ2-3	few	TRBV20-1	CSANPGDTDTQYF	TGCAGTGCCAACCCCGGAGACACAGATACGCAGTATTTT
TRBD2	TRBJ2-7	-	TRBV6-1	CASARAAGLFDEQYF	TGTGCCAGCGCCCGTGCGGCGGGACTATTCGACGAGCAGTACTTC
TRBD2	TRBJ2-1	-	TRBV20-1	CSARQLSGRLEEQFF	TGCAGTGCTAGACAACTGAGCGGGAGGCTGGAGGAGCAGTTCTTC
-	TRBJ1-3	-	TRBV19	CASSKIGGIGNTIYF	TGTGCCAGTAGTAAGATCGGGGGCATTGGAAACACCATATATTTT
-	TRBJ1-2	few	TRBV6-1	CASSELQGESGYTF	TGTGCCAGCAGTGAACTCCAGGGAGAAAGTGGCTACACCTTC
-	TRBJ2-7	few	TRBV24-1	CATQDSQTYEQYF	TGTGCCACCCAGGACAGCCAAACCTACGAGCAGTACTTC
TRBD2	TRBJ2-7	many	TRBV20-1	CSAISGKSSYEQYF	TGCAGTGCTATTAGCGGGAAGAGCTCCTACGAGCAGTACTTC
-	TRBJ2-5	-	TRBV24-1	CATSDSGRDVETQYF	TGTGCCACCAGTGATTCGGGCAGGGACGTAGAGACCCAGTACTTC